The T cell receptor beta chain described here comes from a study of blood T cell repertoires in COVID-19. Whole-study context: From the United States, Italy and Spain came samples of acute and convalescent COVID-19.

Germline CDR1 reads SGHNT; CDR2 reads YYREEE (reference sequence). The V gene end was trimmed by 0 bases and the J gene end by 3 bases; junction bases not matched to a gene: 5. The CDR3 consists of 16 residues. The assay was immunoSEQ multiplex PCR, and TCRdb's table has in-frame clones only and misses some. The repertoire holds about 80,000 clones, over 70% seen once, with about 12% in the top ten. The TCR comes from a man older than 75 with acute or convalescent COVID-19. Sequenced sample: peripheral blood. The rearrangement links TRBV5-4 to TRBJ2-5, with 10 nucleotides matching TRBD2. As DNA, the CDR3 is TGTGCCAGCAGCTTGGTTCTAGCGGGGGATAAAGAGACCCAGTACTTC. The encoded protein is CASSLVLAGDKETQYF.